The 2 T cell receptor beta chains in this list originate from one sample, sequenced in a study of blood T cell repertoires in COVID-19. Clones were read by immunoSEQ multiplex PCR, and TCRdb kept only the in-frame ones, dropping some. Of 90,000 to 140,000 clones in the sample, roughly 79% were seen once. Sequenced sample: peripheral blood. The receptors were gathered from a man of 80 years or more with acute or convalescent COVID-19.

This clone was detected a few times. This CDR3 is CASTPTGSNQPQHF. The CDR3 DNA reads TGTGCCAGCACTCCAACAGGGAGCAATCAGCCCCAGCATTTT. The chain combines TRBV2 with TRBJ1-5; the D gene is possibly TRBD1 (6 bases). CDR3 length: 14 residues. The V and J ends lost 7 bases and 1 base respectively, with 11 bases between them. The germline CDR1 and CDR2 sequences are SNHLY and FYNNEI.

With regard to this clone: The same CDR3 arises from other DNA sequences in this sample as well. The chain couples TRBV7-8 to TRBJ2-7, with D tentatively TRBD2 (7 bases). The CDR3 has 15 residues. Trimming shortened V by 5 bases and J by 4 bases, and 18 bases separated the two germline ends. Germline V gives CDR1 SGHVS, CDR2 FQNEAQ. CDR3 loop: CASSRLGGPNYEQYF. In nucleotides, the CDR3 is TGTGCCAGCAGCCGGTTGGGGGGGCCAAATTACGAGCAGTACTTC.